The 17 T cell receptor beta chains listed next were all sequenced from one sample in a study of T cell repertoires in cytomegalovirus infection. MiXCR was run by TCRdb on the reads, yielding one entry per CDR3 protein. The sample includes around 300,000 distinct CDR3 sequences, around 20% of them seen just once. What these receptors recognize is not known. The sequencing used cultured PBMCs, collected from culture after CMV antigen stimulation. All receptors come from a human donor in good health (CMV status not recorded). Some clones in this sample may be carry-over from other donors' samples.

J is TRBJ2-1 and V is TRBV12-3 or TRBV12-4; TRBD2 is a possible D gene (6 bases). The CDR3 runs to 18 residues. V shed 4 bases and J shed 2 bases, with 21 bases lying between them. CDR3 sequence reads: CASSSGTRLILPYNEQFF. The CDR3 DNA follows: TGTGCCAGCAGTTCCGGGACTCGGCTCATCCTCCCCTACAATGAGCAGTTCTTC.

The rearrangement uses TRBV6-4 and TRBJ1-2; the D gene is possibly TRBD1 (6 bases). The CDR3 length is 14 residues. Deletions cut 0 bases from V and 8 bases from J, with 13 bases between. The V gene's germline CDR1 is MRHNA and CDR2 SNTAGT. The CDR3 loop reads CASSDSQGLRGYTF. DNA for the CDR3: TGTGCCAGCAGTGACTCGCAGGGGCTAAGGGGCTACACCTTC.

The sample holds a few counts of this clonotype. The chain uses TRBV28 and TRBJ2-1, with TRBD1 matching over 9 bases. The V gene's germline CDR1 is MDHEN and CDR2 SYDVKM. The CDR3 totals 16 residues. The J segment lost 7 bases and the V segment lost 6 bases, leaving 13 bases of the junction unmatched. The CDR3 DNA sequence: TGTGCCAGCAGCCCCGACGGCGGGACAGGGTTTAATGAGCAGTTCTTC. Translating gives CASSPDGGTGFNEQFF.

There are a few counts of this clonotype. The CDR3: CASSFISGEAFF. Here the CDR3 DNA reads TGTGCCAGCAGTTTTATATCCGGTGAAGCTTTCTTT. The gene calls are TRBV27 and TRBJ1-1; D unresolved. Germline V gene sequence: CDR1 MNHEY, CDR2 SMNVEV (reference sequence). Trimming removed 3 bases at V and 7 bases at J, with 9 bases between. CDR3 length equals 12 residues.

Ten or more counts support this clonotype. The DNA of the CDR3 is TGTGCCAGCAGTCGGGACCTAAATCAGCCCCAGCATTTT. This encodes CASSRDLNQPQHF. J is TRBJ1-5 and V is TRBV7-2; a weak D match, TRBD1 (5 bases). Germline V lookup: CDR1 SGHTA, CDR2 FQGNSA. The CDR3 is 13 residues long. With 6 bases removed from V and 4 bases from J, the gap between germline ends came to 10 bases.

V is TRBV19 and J is TRBJ2-7; possibly TRBD1 for D (5 bases). Trimming stripped 5 bases from V and 3 bases from J, with 11 bases between. The CDR3 covers 13 residues. The V gene's germline CDR1 is LNHDA and CDR2 SQIVND (reference sequence). CDR3 sequence: CASSLGHHYEQYV. The CDR3, as DNA: TGTGCCAGTAGTTTAGGACACCACTACGAGCAGTACGTC.

The chain couples TRBV29-1 to TRBJ2-1; no firm D call. Per germline, CDR1 SQVTM and CDR2 ANQGSEA. Trimming removed 4 bases at V and 5 bases at J, with 9 bases between. CDR3 length: 12 amino acids. CDR3 protein: CSVVDWNNEQFF. CDR3 coding DNA: TGCAGCGTTGTTGACTGGAACAATGAGCAGTTCTTC.

The V and J genes are TRBV15 and TRBJ1-1; D is perhaps TRBD1 (5 bases). Germline CDR1 is LNHNV and CDR2 is YYDKDF (reference sequence). The CDR3 has 15 amino acids. V was pared by 0 bases and J by 2 bases, with 10 bases between. The CDR3 sequence is CATSRDGGVNTEAFF. CDR3 bases: TGTGCCACCAGCAGAGATGGGGGGGTTAACACTGAAGCTTTCTTT.

The CDR3 sequence: CASSRVESGSEKLFF. CDR3 in DNA: TGTGCCAGCTCACGAGTGGAGAGCGGTTCGGAAAAACTGTTTTTT. The chain recombines TRBV18 with TRBJ1-4; unclear D gene. Germline V gene sequence: CDR1 KGHSH, CDR2 LQKENI. The length of the CDR3 is 15 residues. The V end was cut by 4 bases, the J end by 8 bases, with 17 bases between.

This clonotype was recorded at least ten times. The chain combines TRBV6-5 with TRBJ2-7, with D possibly matching TRBD1 (5 bases). Looked up from germline, CDR1 is MNHEY and CDR2 is SVGAGI. The V gene lost 5 bases and the J gene lost 3 bases, with 11 bases spanning the gap. The CDR3 totals 13 residues. CDR3 DNA sequence: TGTGCCAGCAGTCGTGACAGAGGCTACGAGCAGTACTTC. The encoded protein is CASSRDRGYEQYF.

This clonotype was counted ten times or more. The chain has TRBV7-2 and TRBJ1-5, with 9 bases fitting TRBD1. The CDR3 consists of 15 residues. The V and J ends lost 2 bases and 6 bases, in that order; junction bases with no gene match: 5. Germline CDR1 reads SGHTA; CDR2 reads FQGNSA. The CDR3 is CASSLTTGGIQPQHF. CDR3 coding DNA: TGTGCCAGCAGCTTAACGACAGGGGGGATTCAGCCCCAGCATTTT.

The V gene is TRBV19, the J gene TRBJ2-3; perhaps TRBD1 as D (5 bases). The V and J ends lost 2 bases and 4 bases respectively, with 13 bases between them. This CDR3 spans 15 amino acids. Germline values: CDR1 LNHDA, CDR2 SQIVND (reference sequence). CDR3 sequence reads: CASSILGPEADTQYF. The DNA for the CDR3 is TGTGCCAGTAGTATATTGGGGCCAGAGGCAGATACGCAGTATTTT.

As for this clonotype: This CDR3 fails to terminate in the conserved phenylalanine or tryptophan, so it likely reflects a read error. The CDR3 here is CASSLRLPPWDEQFS. The CDR3 nucleotides are TGTGCCAGCAGCCTTCGACTCCCTCCGTGGGATGAGCAGTTCTCC. J is TRBJ2-1 and V is TRBV9; D is unclear. Germline values: CDR1 SGDLS, CDR2 YYNGEE. The CDR3 has 15 amino acids. V shed 4 bases and J shed 8 bases, with 19 bases lying between them.

This clonotype has just a few counts. The gene calls are TRBV29-1 and TRBJ2-5, with D uncertain. The germline V and J ends were trimmed by 6 bases and 0 bases, with 8 bases remaining between them. Germline V gene data show CDR1 as SQVTM and CDR2 as ANQGSEA. The CDR3 runs to 12 residues. CDR3 in DNA: TGCAGCGTGGTCCGGTACCAAGAGACCCAGTACTTC. This gives the protein CSVVRYQETQYF.

V usage is TRBV19 and J usage is TRBJ2-5; D unresolved. The germline V and J ends were trimmed by 3 bases and 4 bases, with 9 bases remaining between them. CDR3 length: 13 amino acids. Germline V lookup: CDR1 LNHDA, CDR2 SQIVND (reference sequence). CDR3 amino acids: CASSMESPETQYF. The CDR3 DNA follows: TGTGCCAGTAGTATGGAGTCACCAGAGACCCAGTACTTC.

This clonotype was picked up a small number of times. This chain joins TRBV6-2 or TRBV6-3 and TRBJ2-7; the match to TRBD2 covers 8 bases. There are 13 residues in the CDR3. The V segment lost 7 bases and the J segment 2 bases; nucleotides outside the gene matches: 4. CDR1 and CDR2 (germline): MNHEY, SVGEGT. The CDR3 DNA reads TGTGCCAGCAACGAGCGGGGGACCTACGAGCAGTACGTC. This codes for CASNERGTYEQYV.

The V gene is TRBV7-2, the J gene TRBJ2-2; TRBD2 matches at 9 bases. Germline V lookup: CDR1 SGHTA, CDR2 FQGNSA. The trim removed 1 base at V and 4 bases at J, leaving 7 bases unmatched. The length of the CDR3 is 17 residues. The DNA for the CDR3 is TGTGCCAGCAGCTTAGAGGCGCGGGGGGGCGTCACCGGGGAGCTGTTTTTT. Translated, it gives CASSLEARGGVTGELFF. Variable domain in full (rest from reference TRBV7-2 and TRBJ2-2): GAGVSQSPSNKVTEKGKDVELRCDPISGHTALYWYRQSLGQGLEFLIYFQGNSAPDKSGLPSDRFSAERTGGSVSTLTIQRTQQEDSAVYLCASSLEARGGVTGELFFGEGSRLTVL.